This TCR beta chain emerged from a study of graft-versus-host responses after intestinal transplantation. Overall study context: In this cohort, recipients had multivisceral, liver-intestinal, or isolated intestinal transplants. Findings and limits, study-wide: Early declines in HvG clones that occurred post-transplant were associated with peak circulating GvH clone levels.

Profiling relied on immunoSEQ multiplex PCR, and the TCRdb table lists in-frame clones only, not all of them. The repertoire has more than 80,000 clones, roughly 90% of them found once; the top ten carry approximately 0.28%. CDR1 is SGHKS, CDR2 YYEKEE, per germline (reference sequence). V dropped 2 bases and J dropped 12 bases, with 9 bases sitting between them. This CDR3 spans 11 amino acids. As to this clone: Its cognate antigen is unknown.

The receptor's source is a human donor who was the organ donor for an intestinal transplant. The sequences come from unstimulated CD4+ T cells sorted from spleen or lymph node cells, collected before transplant. The rearrangement uses TRBV5-5 and TRBJ2-1; D is uncertain. CDR3 protein: CASSFEFGQFF. CDR3 DNA: TGTGCCAGCAGCTTCGAGTTCGGGCAGTTCTTC.